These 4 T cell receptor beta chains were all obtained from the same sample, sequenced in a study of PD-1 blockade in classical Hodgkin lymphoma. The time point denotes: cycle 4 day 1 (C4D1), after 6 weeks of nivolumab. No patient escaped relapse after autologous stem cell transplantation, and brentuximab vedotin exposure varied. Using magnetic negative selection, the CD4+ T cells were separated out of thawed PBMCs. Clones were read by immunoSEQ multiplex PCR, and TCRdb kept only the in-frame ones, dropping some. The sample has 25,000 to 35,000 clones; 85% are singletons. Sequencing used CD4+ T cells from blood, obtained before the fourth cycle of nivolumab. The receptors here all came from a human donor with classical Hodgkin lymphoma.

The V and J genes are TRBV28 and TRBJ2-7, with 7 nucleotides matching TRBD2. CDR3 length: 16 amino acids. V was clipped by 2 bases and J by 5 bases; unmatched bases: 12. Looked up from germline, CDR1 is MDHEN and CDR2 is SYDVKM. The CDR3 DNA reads TGTGCCAGCAGTTTAGCCGGACTAGGCCGGAGGAACGAGCAGTACTTC. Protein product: CASSLAGLGRRNEQYF.

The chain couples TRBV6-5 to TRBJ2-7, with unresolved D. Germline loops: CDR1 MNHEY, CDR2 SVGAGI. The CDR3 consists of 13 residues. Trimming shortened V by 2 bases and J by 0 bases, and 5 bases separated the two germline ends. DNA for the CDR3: TGTGCCAGCAGTTACCTGAGCTCCTACGAGCAGTACTTC. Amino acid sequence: CASSYLSSYEQYF.

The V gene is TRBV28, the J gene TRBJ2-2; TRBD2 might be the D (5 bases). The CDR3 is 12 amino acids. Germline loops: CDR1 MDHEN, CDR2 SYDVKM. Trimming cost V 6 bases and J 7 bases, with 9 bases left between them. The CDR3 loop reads CASSQRGGELFF. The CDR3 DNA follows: TGTGCCAGCAGCCAACGGGGCGGGGAGCTGTTTTTT.

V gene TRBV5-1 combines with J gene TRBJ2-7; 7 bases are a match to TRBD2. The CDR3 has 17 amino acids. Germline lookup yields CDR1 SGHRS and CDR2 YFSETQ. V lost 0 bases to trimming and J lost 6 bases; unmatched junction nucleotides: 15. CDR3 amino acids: CASSLAPTGGRVFEQYF. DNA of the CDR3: TGCGCCAGCAGCTTGGCCCCCACTGGGGGGAGGGTGTTCGAGCAGTACTTC.